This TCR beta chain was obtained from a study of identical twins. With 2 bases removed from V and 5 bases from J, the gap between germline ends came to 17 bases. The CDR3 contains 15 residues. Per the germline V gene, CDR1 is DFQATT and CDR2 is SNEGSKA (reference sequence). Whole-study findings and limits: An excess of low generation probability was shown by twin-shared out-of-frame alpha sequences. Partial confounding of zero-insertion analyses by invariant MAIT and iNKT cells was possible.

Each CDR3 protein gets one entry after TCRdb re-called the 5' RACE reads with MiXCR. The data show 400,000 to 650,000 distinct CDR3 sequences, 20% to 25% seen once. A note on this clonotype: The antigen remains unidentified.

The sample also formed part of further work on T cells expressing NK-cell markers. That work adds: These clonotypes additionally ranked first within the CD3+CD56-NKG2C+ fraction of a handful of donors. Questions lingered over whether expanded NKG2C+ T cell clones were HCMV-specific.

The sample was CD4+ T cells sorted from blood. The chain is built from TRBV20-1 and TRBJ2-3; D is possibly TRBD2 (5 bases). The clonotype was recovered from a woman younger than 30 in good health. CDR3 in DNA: TGCAGTGCTAGATTGGGCCTTCTAGCAAGAGATACGCAGTATTTT. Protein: CSARLGLLARDTQYF.